Listed here is a single T cell receptor (beta chain). Its antigen is as yet unknown. This sample is part of a study of shared clonotypes between healthy human individuals. Study-wide points: Read depth was anticipated to influence clonotype sharing among donors. Clonotypes shared by all four donors outscored non-shared clonotypes in generation probability. Shared clonotypes: about 5.3% naive CD4, around 4% naive CD8, less than 2.5% memory CD4, 0.4% to 0.5% memory CD8.

The CDR3 contains 13 residues. The germline V gene encodes CDR1 LNHDA and CDR2 SQIVND (reference sequence). Trimming pared 5 bases from V and 0 bases from J, leaving 5 bases between. The run depth of the assay was deep. Generated by immunoSEQ multiplex PCR, the TCRdb table keeps only in-frame clones and is missing some. This sample has around 2.1 million clones, with under 95% found just once. CD8 cells regarded as naive lacked CD45RO, were positively chosen for CCR7, and omitted terminally differentiated effector memory CD45RA+ cells. This sequence was found in a man aged 18-30 years in good health. Some clones in this sample may be carry-over from other donors' samples. Sequenced: naive CD8+ T cells from PBMCs. V gene TRBV19 combines with J gene TRBJ1-3; D remains ambiguous. CDR3 loop: CASSPFSGNTIYF. In DNA form, the CDR3 reads TGTGCCAGTAGTCCCTTCTCTGGAAACACCATATATTTT.